This T cell receptor (beta chain) is drawn from a study of blood T cell repertoires in COVID-19. Study details: The United States, Italy and Spain provided the acute and convalescent COVID-19 samples. Sources were T cells, B-cell-depleted T cells, or PBMCs; the material itself was cDNA or gDNA.

Methods used by the authors: Amplification from reference gene primers served as the basis for estimated nucleated cell counts. The assay was immunoSEQ multiplex PCR, and TCRdb's table has in-frame clones only and misses some. Clone size and the V and J calls come from that table; the DNA yielded D and trimming. The repertoire consists of 110,000 or so clones, with around 90% occurring once and the leading ten covering over 7%. The CDR3 has 16 residues. Germline assignment: CDR1 MNHNS and CDR2 SASEGT. J lost 3 bases, V lost 1 base, and 6 bases had no gene match. Input material: peripheral blood. The rearrangement links TRBV6-1 to TRBJ1-5, with 7 bases that match TRBD1. The sequence derives from a human donor in a cohort sampled during active COVID-19. The CDR3 DNA reads as TGTGCCAGCAGTGAAGGGGCAGGGGGGATCAATCAGCCCCAGCATTTT. Translation: CASSEGAGGINQPQHF.